This is a list of T cell receptor beta chains from one sample in a study of regulatory T cells in long-lasting Graves disease. MiXCR, run by TCRdb on the multiplex PCR reads, gives a single entry per CDR3 protein. The sample includes about 460,000 distinct CDR3 sequences, about 20% of them seen just once. The sample in question was peripheral blood mononuclear cells (PBMCs), obtained when the disease was refractory, from a patient treated with antithyroid drugs. The source of these receptors is a female donor with Graves disease. Both conserved end residues are part of each CDR3. A D gene is named only where the DNA matches it firmly. Clone size is stated in some rows and not others, as once, few, many or a class when expanded.

J gene	V gene	clone size	D gene	CDR3 DNA	CDR3 protein
TRBJ2-5	TRBV7-2	many	TRBD2	TGTGCCAGCAGCTTACTCCCGGGAGGTAGCGGAGAAGAGACCCAGTACTTC	CASSLLPGGSGEETQYF
TRBJ2-1	TRBV12-3/TRBV12-4	NA	TRBD1	TGTGCCAGCACCCCCTTCCACGGGACAGGGTCCTACAATGAGCAGTTCTTC	CASTPFHGTGSYNEQFF
TRBJ2-5	TRBV29-1	few	NA	TGCAGCGCTGCTCCCCCGGCCGGGACCCAGTACTTC	CSAAPPAGTQYF
TRBJ2-6	TRBV12-3/TRBV12-4	few	NA	TGTGCCACCCAAGGGGGCTCTGGGGCCAACGTCCTGACTTTC	CATQGGSGANVLTF
TRBJ1-1	TRBV6-1	many	NA	TGTGCCAGCACCCTAAGACAGTCCATTTCCACCTTTCGTCAAGCTTTCTTT	CASTLRQSISTFRQAFF
TRBJ1-5	TRBV9	few	NA	TGTGCCAGCAGCGTGGGGGAGGAGGCAGGGAAGGATCAGCCCCAGCATTTT	CASSVGEEAGKDQPQHF
TRBJ2-7	TRBV6-5	many	NA	TGTGCCAGCAGTTACTCGACCGGGGGTTCGTCCGAGCAGTACTTC	CASSYSTGGSSEQYF
TRBJ1-2	TRBV6-2/TRBV6-3	few	NA	TGCGCCAGCAGTTATTGGGAGACAACGGATGGCTACACCTTC	CASSYWETTDGYTF
TRBJ2-7	TRBV7-2	many	NA	TGTGCCAGCAGCTTAGCCTCTGGGGAGCAGTACTTC	CASSLASGEQYF
TRBJ1-4	TRBV18	few	NA	TGTGCCAGCTCACCACCGATTAATGAAAAACTGTTTTTT	CASSPPINEKLFF
TRBJ2-3	TRBV28	few	TRBD2	TGTGCCAGCCGGGAAGCGGGAGTGTTAGATACGCAGTATTTT	CASREAGVLDTQYF
TRBJ2-1	TRBV6-1	NA	NA	TGTGCCAGCGGGGACAATGAGCAGTTCTTC	CASGDNEQFF
TRBJ2-7	TRBV15	many	TRBD2	TGTGCCACCAGCAGAGGGGGACTAGTCAGCGAGCAGTACTTC	CATSRGGLVSEQYF
TRBJ1-1	TRBV28	many	NA	TGTGCCAGCAGCTTCATGAACACTGAAGCTTTCTTT	CASSFMNTEAFF
TRBJ1-1	TRBV20-1	NA	NA	TGCAGTGCTTCAATGAACACTGGAGCTTTCTTT	CSASMNTGAFF
TRBJ1-1	TRBV12-3/TRBV12-4	many	NA	TGTGCCAGCAAGGGGGGCTTGAACACTGAAGCTTTCTTT	CASKGGLNTEAFF
TRBJ2-7	TRBV5-1	few	NA	TGCGCCAGCAGCCCCGGAACCGGGACACTTCCCTACGAGCAGTACTTC	CASSPGTGTLPYEQYF
TRBJ1-2	TRBV10-3	NA	NA	TGTGCCATCAGGGGGACATACTCTACCGGCTACACCTTC	CAIRGTYSTGYTF
TRBJ1-4	TRBV7-3	many	TRBD1	TGTGCCAGCAGCCAAACAGGGGGCGCGGATGAAAAACTGTTTTTT	CASSQTGGADEKLFF
TRBJ2-7	TRBV2	many	NA	TGTGCCAGCAGTGGGATCGGCTACGAGCAGTACTTC	CASSGIGYEQYF
TRBJ2-3	TRBV29-1	NA	NA	TGCAGCGTTGTTCAGGGGCCAGATACGCAGTATTTT	CSVVQGPDTQYF
TRBJ2-2	TRBV6-2/TRBV6-3	NA	NA	TGTGCCAGCGGCAGGACCACCGGGGAGCTGTTTTTT	CASGRTTGELFF
TRBJ1-5	TRBV6-2/TRBV6-3	many	TRBD1	TGTGCCAGCAGTTCCTGGGACAGGGGGCTTTTTCAGCCCCAGCATTTT	CASSSWDRGLFQPQHF
TRBJ2-7	TRBV5-4	NA	NA	TGTGCCAGCAGCCCAGTCCCCAGCTACGAGCAGTACTTC	CASSPVPSYEQYF
TRBJ1-2	TRBV10-2	many	TRBD1	TGCGCCAGCAGACCCACCCGACAGGGAATGGCCTATGGCTACACCTTC	CASRPTRQGMAYGYTF
TRBJ2-5	TRBV6-5	many	NA	TGTGCCAGCAGTTACAGGCCCTCGGGATCCGGCGAGACCCAGTACTTC	CASSYRPSGSGETQYF
TRBJ2-2	TRBV7-3	few	NA	TGTGCCAGCAGCCCCGTCCCGGCGGCCGGGGAGCTGTTTTTT	CASSPVPAAGELFF
TRBJ2-3	TRBV5-1	NA	NA	TGCGCCAGCAGCTTGGTTTACGCTTCTAGCACAGATACGCAGTATTTT	CASSLVYASSTDTQYF
TRBJ1-5	TRBV24-1	many	NA	TGTGCCAGGACTCCGAGAGGACCCAATCAGCCCCAGCATTTT	CARTPRGPNQPQHF
TRBJ1-2	TRBV25-1	NA	NA	TGTGCCAGCAGACCTGGAATCCTCGGTCTACGGAGTGGCTACACCTTC	CASRPGILGLRSGYTF
TRBJ2-5	TRBV30	NA	TRBD2	TGTGCCTTTCTTGGGGCTAGCGGGAGTGGTTTTGGGGAGACCCAGTACTTC	CAFLGASGSGFGETQYF
TRBJ1-1	TRBV7-2	many	NA	TGTGCCAGCAGCCCGGGACCAAACACTGAAGCTTTCTTT	CASSPGPNTEAFF
TRBJ2-5	TRBV7-3	few	TRBD1	TGTGCCAGCAGCTCAACAGGGGGGCATATAGAGACCCAGTACTTC	CASSSTGGHIETQYF
TRBJ2-7	TRBV30	many	NA	TGTGCCTCCCAGTGGGAAACCTACGAGCAGTACTTC	CASQWETYEQYF
TRBJ2-2	TRBV19	NA	TRBD1	TGTGCCAGTATCCAAGACAGGGCGGCCACCGGGGAGCTGTTTTTT	CASIQDRAATGELFF
TRBJ2-7	TRBV27	NA	NA	TGTGCCAGCAGTCTCCGCCGGCTGGGAACCTACGAGCAGTACTTC	CASSLRRLGTYEQYF
TRBJ2-7	TRBV20-1	few	TRBD1	TGCAGTGCTAGAAGACAGGGGGCTAGTCTTGGTTCCTACGAGCAGTACTTC	CSARRQGASLGSYEQYF
TRBJ2-7	TRBV27	NA	NA	TGTGCCAGCAGTCACGGGACACGGACCTACGAGCAGTACTTC	CASSHGTRTYEQYF
TRBJ2-7	TRBV7-3	many	NA	TGTGCCAGCAGCTTAGGCCCAGGGAGCGAGCAGTACTTC	CASSLGPGSEQYF
TRBJ2-1	TRBV6-1	NA	NA	TGTGCCAGCGCCCCGACAGGTCTTGAGCAGTTCTTC	CASAPTGLEQFF
TRBJ2-1	TRBV5-1	NA	NA	TGCGCCAGCAGCTTGGCGTCAAACACACACAATGAGCAGTTCTTC	CASSLASNTHNEQFF